This T cell receptor (beta chain) is from a study of response to subunit inactivated influenza vaccine. There are a few counts of this clonotype. Its target is not known. Germline V lookup: CDR1 SGHTA, CDR2 FQGNSA. With 1 base removed from V and 4 bases from J, the gap between germline ends came to 10 bases. CDR3 size: 14 residues. TCRdb passed the RT-PCR reads through MiXCR, listing each CDR3 protein once. The repertoire includes about 580,000 distinct CDR3 sequences, around 13% of them detected once, and more than 9.5% sits in the top ten. General study points: The authors suggested that every seasonal influenza vaccination recruits few new T cells.

This material consisted of PBMCs from blood, taken 11 to 12 days after vaccination. V and J are TRBV7-2 and TRBJ1-2; D might be TRBD1 (5 bases). The clonotype comes from a man in his fifties who received an inactivated influenza vaccine. In nucleotides, the CDR3 is TGTGCCAGCAGCTTAGTCAGGGAGGGCTATGGCTACACCTTC. Translating it yields CASSLVREGYGYTF.